This TCR beta chain was sequenced during a study of CD8+CD57+ T cells in acquired aplastic anemia. General observations from the study: Shared by patients and controls, approximately 28 CD8+ CDR3s were abundant in patients. The CD8+ Simpson's diversity of patients and controls was not significantly different.

Patients chosen for sequencing had CD8+CD57+ cells that had expanded, as shown by flow cytometry. Patients had not yet gotten any therapy when their blood was taken for sampling. Deletions cut 9 bases from V and 2 bases from J, with 17 bases between. CDR3 length: 16 amino acids. Germline V gene lookup returns CDR1 MGHDK and CDR2 SYGVNS. The template used for profiling TCR beta VDJ and CDR3 was genomic DNA. TCRdb redid the calling of the reads with MiXCR, one entry per CDR3 protein. The sample has about 200,000 distinct CDR3 sequences, around 50% seen once; the top ten hold less than 20%. Details on this clonotype: The antigen remains unidentified.

Material for sequencing was sorted CD4+, CD8+, or CD8+CD57+ T cells (not recorded which) from PBMCs. The chain employs TRBV25-1 and TRBJ1-6; D remains unclear. The TCR sequence derives from a human donor with aplastic anemia. The CDR3 DNA sequence: TGTGCCAGTAGTATAGTAAAAATGGCCTATAATTCACCCCTCCACTTT. Protein: CASSIVKMAYNSPLHF.